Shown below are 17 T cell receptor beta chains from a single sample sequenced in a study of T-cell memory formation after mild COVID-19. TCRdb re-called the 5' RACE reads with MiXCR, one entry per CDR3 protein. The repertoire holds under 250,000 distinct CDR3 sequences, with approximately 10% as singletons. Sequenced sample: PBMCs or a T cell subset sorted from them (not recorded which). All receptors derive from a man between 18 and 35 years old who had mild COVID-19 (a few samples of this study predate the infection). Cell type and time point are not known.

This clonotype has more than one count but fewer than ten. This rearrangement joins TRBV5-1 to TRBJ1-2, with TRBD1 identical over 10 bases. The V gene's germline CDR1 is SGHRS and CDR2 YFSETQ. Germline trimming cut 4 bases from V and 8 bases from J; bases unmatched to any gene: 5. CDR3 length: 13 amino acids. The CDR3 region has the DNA TGCGCCAGCAGCCGGGGACAGGGGAGCGGCTACACCTTC. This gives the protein CASSRGQGSGYTF.

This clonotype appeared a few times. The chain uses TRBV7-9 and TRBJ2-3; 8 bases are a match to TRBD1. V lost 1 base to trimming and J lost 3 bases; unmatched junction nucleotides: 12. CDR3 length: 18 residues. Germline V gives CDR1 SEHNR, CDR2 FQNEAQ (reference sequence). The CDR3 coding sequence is TGTGCCAGCAGCTTAGTGCCGGGACAGGCCCCCGTTACAGATACGCAGTATTTT. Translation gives CASSLVPGQAPVTDTQYF.

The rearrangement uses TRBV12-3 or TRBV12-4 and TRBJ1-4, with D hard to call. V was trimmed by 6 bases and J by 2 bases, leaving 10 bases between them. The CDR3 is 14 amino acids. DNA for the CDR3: TGTGCCAGCAGGGAGTGGGGTACTAATGAAAAACTGTTTTTT. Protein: CASREWGTNEKLFF.

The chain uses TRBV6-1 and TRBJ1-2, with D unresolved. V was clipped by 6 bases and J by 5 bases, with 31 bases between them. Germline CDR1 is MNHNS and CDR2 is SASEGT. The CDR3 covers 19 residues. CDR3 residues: CASSARRADFLGLGYGYTF. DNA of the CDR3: TGTGCCAGCAGCGCGCGGAGGGCGGACTTTTTGGGTTTAGGATATGGCTACACCTTC.

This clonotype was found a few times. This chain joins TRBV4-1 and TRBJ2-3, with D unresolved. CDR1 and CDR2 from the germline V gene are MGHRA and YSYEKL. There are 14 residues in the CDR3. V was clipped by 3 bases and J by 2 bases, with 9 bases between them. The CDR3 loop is CASSQFRNTDTQYF. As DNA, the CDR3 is TGCGCCAGCAGCCAGTTTAGAAACACAGATACGCAGTATTTT.

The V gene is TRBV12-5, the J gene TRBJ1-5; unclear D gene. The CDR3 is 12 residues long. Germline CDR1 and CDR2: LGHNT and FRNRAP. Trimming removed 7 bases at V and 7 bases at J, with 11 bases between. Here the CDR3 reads CASAPPEQPQHF. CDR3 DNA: TGTGCTAGTGCCCCCCCAGAACAGCCCCAGCATTTT.

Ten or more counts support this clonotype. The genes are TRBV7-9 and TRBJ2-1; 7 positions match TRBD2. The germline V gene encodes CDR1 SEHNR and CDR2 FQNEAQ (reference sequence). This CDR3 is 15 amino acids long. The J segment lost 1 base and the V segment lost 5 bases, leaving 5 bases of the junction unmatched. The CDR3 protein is CASSPRGGSYNEQFF. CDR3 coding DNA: TGTGCCAGCAGCCCTCGGGGAGGGTCCTACAATGAGCAGTTCTTC. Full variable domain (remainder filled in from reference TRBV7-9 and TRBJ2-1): DTGVSQNPRHKITKRGQNVTFRCDPISEHNRLYWYRQTLGQGPEFLTYFQNEAQLEKSRLLSDRFSAERPKGSFSTLEIQRTEQGDSAMYLCASSPRGGSYNEQFFGPGTRLTVL.

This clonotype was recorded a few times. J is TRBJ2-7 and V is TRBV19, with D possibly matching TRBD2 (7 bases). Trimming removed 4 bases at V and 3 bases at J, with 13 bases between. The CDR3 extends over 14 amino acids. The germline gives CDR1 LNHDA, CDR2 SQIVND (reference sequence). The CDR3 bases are TGTGCCAGTAGTAAGGGGGGGGCGTTCTACGAGCAGTACTTC. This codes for CASSKGGAFYEQYF.

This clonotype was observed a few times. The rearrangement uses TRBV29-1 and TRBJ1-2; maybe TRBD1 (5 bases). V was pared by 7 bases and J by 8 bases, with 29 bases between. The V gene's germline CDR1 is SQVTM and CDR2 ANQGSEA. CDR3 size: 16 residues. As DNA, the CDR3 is TGCAGCGCCCAATCAGGGCCGACCGCCCCACTGGGGGGCTACACCTTC. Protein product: CSAQSGPTAPLGGYTF.

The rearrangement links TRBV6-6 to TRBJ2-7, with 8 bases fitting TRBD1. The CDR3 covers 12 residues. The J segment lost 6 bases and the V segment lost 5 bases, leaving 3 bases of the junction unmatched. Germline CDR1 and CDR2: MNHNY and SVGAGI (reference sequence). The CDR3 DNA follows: TGTGCCAGCAGTCCGGACAGGGTCGAGCAGTACGTC. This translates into CASSPDRVEQYV.

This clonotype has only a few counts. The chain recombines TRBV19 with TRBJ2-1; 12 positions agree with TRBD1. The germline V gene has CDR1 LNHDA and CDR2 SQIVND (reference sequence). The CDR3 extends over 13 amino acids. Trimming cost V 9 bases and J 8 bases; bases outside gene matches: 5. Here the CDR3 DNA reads TGTGCCAGCAGGGACAGGGGGCTCGATGAGCAGTTCTTC. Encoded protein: CASRDRGLDEQFF. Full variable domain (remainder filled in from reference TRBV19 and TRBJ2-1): DGGITQSPKYLFRKEGQNVTLSCEQNLNHDAMYWYRQDPGQGLRLIYYSQIVNDFQKGDIAEGYSVSREKKESFPLTVTSAQKNPTAFYLCASRDRGLDEQFFGPGTRLTVL.

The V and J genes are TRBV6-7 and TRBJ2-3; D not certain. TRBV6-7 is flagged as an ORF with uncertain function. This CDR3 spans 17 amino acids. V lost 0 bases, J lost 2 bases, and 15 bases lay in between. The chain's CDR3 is CASSYSTADHFTDTQYF. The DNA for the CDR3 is TGTGCCAGCAGTTACTCGACGGCAGACCACTTCACAGATACGCAGTATTTT.

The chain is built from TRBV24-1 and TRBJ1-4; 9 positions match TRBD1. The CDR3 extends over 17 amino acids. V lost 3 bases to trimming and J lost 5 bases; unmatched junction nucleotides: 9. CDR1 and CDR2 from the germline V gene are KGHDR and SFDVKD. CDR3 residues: CATSDPGRTGENEKLFF. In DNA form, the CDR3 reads TGTGCCACCAGTGATCCGGGCCGGACAGGGGAAAATGAAAAACTGTTTTTT.

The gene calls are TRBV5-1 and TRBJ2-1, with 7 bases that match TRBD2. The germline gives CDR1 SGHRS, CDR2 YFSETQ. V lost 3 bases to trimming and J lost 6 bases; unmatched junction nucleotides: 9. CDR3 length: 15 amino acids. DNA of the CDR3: TGCGCCAGCAGCTACGGGGGGTCCCGGCCCAATGAGCAGTTCTTC. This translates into CASSYGGSRPNEQFF.

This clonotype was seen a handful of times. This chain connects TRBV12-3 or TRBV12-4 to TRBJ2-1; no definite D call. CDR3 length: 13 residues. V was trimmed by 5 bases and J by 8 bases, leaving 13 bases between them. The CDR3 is CASSQLGVDEQFF. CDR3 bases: TGTGCCAGCAGTCAACTCGGCGTCGATGAGCAGTTCTTC.

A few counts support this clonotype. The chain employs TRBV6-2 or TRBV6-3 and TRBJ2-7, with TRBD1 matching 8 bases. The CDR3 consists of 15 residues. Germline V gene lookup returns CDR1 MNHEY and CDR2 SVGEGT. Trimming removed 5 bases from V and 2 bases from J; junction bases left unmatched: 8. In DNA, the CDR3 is TGTGCCAGCAGTACCTACGGGGACAGGCCCTACGAGCAGTACTTC. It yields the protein CASSTYGDRPYEQYF.

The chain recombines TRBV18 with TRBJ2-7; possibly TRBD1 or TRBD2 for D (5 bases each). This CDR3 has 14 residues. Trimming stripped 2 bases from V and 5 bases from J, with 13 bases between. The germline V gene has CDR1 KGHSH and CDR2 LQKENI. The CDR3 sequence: CASSPSPRDHEQYV. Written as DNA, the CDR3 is TGTGCCAGCTCACCATCCCCCAGGGACCACGAGCAGTACGTC.